A selection of T cell receptor beta chains follows, all from one sample in a study of blood T cell repertoires in COVID-19. Assay used: immunoSEQ multiplex PCR; TCRdb lists only in-frame clones, some missing. This table holds tens of thousands of clones, 65% to 90% found once. The sample consisted of peripheral blood. Receptors were obtained from an elderly woman with active or convalescent COVID-19. CDR3s include the opening cysteine and the closing phenylalanine or tryptophan. A D gene is named only where the DNA matches it firmly. Clone size is stated in some rows and not others, as once, few, many or a class when expanded.

V: TRBV19; length: 17; D: TRBD1; J: TRBJ1-5; size: NA; CDR3: CASSPGTGGSSNQPQHF; DNA: TGTGCCAGTAGTCCCGGGACAGGGGGCTCAAGCAATCAGCCCCAGCATTTT
V: TRBV6-5; length: 13; D: TRBD2; J: TRBJ2-7; size: NA; CDR3: CASSRGERYEQYF; DNA: TGTGCCAGCAGTCGGGGGGAGCGCTACGAGCAGTACTTC
V: TRBV5-1; length: 16; D: NA; J: TRBJ2-5; size: once; CDR3: CASSLEGGRFQETQYF; DNA: TGCGCCAGCAGCTTGGAGGGTGGGAGATTCCAAGAGACCCAGTACTTC
V: TRBV6-5; length: 14; D: NA; J: TRBJ1-1; size: NA; CDR3: CASRRSEWDTEAFF; DNA: TGTGCCAGCAGGAGGAGTGAGTGGGACACTGAAGCTTTCTTT
V: TRBV28; length: 15; D: TRBD2; J: TRBJ2-3; size: NA; CDR3: CASSLQGLATDTQYF; DNA: TGTGCCAGCAGTTTGCAGGGACTAGCAACAGATACGCAGTATTTT
V: TRBV2; length: 15; D: TRBD2; J: TRBJ2-3; size: NA; CDR3: CASSLGVAGGHTQYF; DNA: TGTGCCAGCAGTCTCGGGGTAGCGGGGGGGCATACGCAGTATTTT
V: TRBV6-5; length: 15; D: NA; J: TRBJ2-3; size: NA; CDR3: CASSYFGTGGDTQYF; DNA: TGTGCCAGCAGTTACTTCGGGACGGGGGGCGATACGCAGTATTTT
V: TRBV2; length: 13; D: TRBD2; J: TRBJ2-5; size: NA; CDR3: CASRVGPGGTQYF; DNA: TGTGCCAGCCGGGTGGGCCCGGGGGGTACCCAGTACTTC
V: TRBV5-1; length: 15; D: NA; J: TRBJ1-1; size: NA; CDR3: CASSLLRQGRAEAFF; DNA: TGCGCCAGCAGCCTACTCCGGCAGGGGAGGGCTGAAGCTTTCTTT
V: TRBV5-1; length: 12; D: TRBD1; J: TRBJ2-7; size: NA; CDR3: CASSGQGGEQYF; DNA: TGCGCCAGCAGCGGACAGGGCGGCGAGCAGTACTTC
V: TRBV7-2; length: 13; D: NA; J: TRBJ1-1; size: NA; CDR3: CASSFRENTEAFF; DNA: TGTGCCAGCAGCTTCAGGGAGAACACTGAAGCTTTCTTT
V: TRBV4-2; length: 13; D: NA; J: TRBJ2-7; size: NA; CDR3: CASSQQLQYEQYF; DNA: TGTGCCAGCAGCCAGCAACTACAATACGAGCAGTACTTC
V: TRBV19; length: 13; D: TRBD1; J: TRBJ1-4; size: few; CDR3: CASSRQGEGKLFF; DNA: TGTGCCAGTAGTAGACAGGGGGAGGGAAAACTGTTTTTT
V: TRBV6-5; length: 14; D: NA; J: TRBJ2-5; size: NA; CDR3: CASSYSRVPGTQYF; DNA: TGTGCCAGCAGTTACTCGAGAGTTCCTGGGACCCAGTACTTC
V: TRBV6-5; length: 15; D: TRBD2; J: TRBJ2-5; size: NA; CDR3: CASSRAGLAGETQYF; DNA: TGTGCCAGCAGCCGAGCCGGACTAGCGGGAGAGACCCAGTACTTC
V: TRBV19; length: 14; D: TRBD2; J: TRBJ2-3; size: NA; CDR3: CASRTSGGTDTQYF; DNA: TGTGCCAGTAGGACTAGCGGGGGCACAGATACGCAGTATTTT
V: TRBV3-1/TRBV3-2; length: 14; D: TRBD2; J: TRBJ2-5; size: NA; CDR3: CASSQTSGGETQYF; DNA: TGTGCCAGCAGCCAAACTAGCGGGGGAGAGACCCAGTACTTC
V: TRBV2; length: 12; D: TRBD1; J: TRBJ1-2; size: NA; CDR3: CASSAGQYGYTF; DNA: TGTGCCAGCAGCGCGGGACAGTATGGCTACACCTTC
V: TRBV6-5; length: 13; D: NA; J: TRBJ1-2; size: NA; CDR3: CASSYGQIYGYTF; DNA: TGTGCCAGCAGTTACGGACAAATCTATGGCTACACCTTC
V: TRBV6-2/TRBV6-3; length: 16; D: TRBD2; J: TRBJ2-5; size: once; CDR3: CASSTPGLRYQETQYF; DNA: TGTGCCAGCAGCACCCCGGGACTACGTTACCAAGAGACCCAGTACTTC
V: TRBV6-6; length: 16; D: TRBD1; J: TRBJ1-6; size: few; CDR3: CASTTGARVRGSPLHF; DNA: TGTGCCAGCACCACAGGGGCCCGGGTCAGGGGATCACCCCTCCACTTT
V: TRBV5-1; length: 14; D: NA; J: TRBJ1-4; size: once; CDR3: CASSFLGGDEKLFF; DNA: TGCGCCAGCAGCTTTTTAGGAGGGGATGAAAAACTGTTTTTT
V: TRBV7-2; length: 12; D: TRBD2; J: TRBJ2-1; size: NA; CDR3: CASSFSGREQFF; DNA: TGTGCCAGCAGCTTTAGCGGGAGGGAGCAGTTCTTC
V: TRBV5-4; length: 16; D: NA; J: TRBJ2-3; size: NA; CDR3: CASSSPKESSTDTQYF; DNA: TGTGCCAGCAGCTCCCCCAAGGAGAGTAGTACAGATACGCAGTATTTT
V: TRBV9; length: 14; D: NA; J: TRBJ1-5; size: NA; CDR3: CASSVDGANQPQHF; DNA: TGTGCCAGCAGCGTAGATGGGGCCAATCAGCCCCAGCATTTT
V: TRBV5-8; length: 14; D: NA; J: TRBJ2-5; size: few; CDR3: CASSTGQPQETQYF; DNA: TGTGCCAGCAGCACCGGACAGCCACAAGAGACCCAGTACTTC
V: TRBV28; length: 14; D: TRBD2; J: TRBJ2-1; size: few; CDR3: CASSLTSGTNEQFF; DNA: TGTGCCAGCAGTTTGACTAGCGGGACTAATGAGCAGTTCTTC
V: TRBV27; length: 17; D: TRBD1; J: TRBJ2-1; size: NA; CDR3: CASSRGGKGAPHNEQFF; DNA: TGTGCCAGCAGTCGAGGCGGAAAGGGGGCCCCCCACAATGAGCAGTTCTTC
V: TRBV9; length: 15; D: TRBD1; J: TRBJ2-1; size: NA; CDR3: CASSVEPDRGNEQFF; DNA: TGTGCCAGCAGCGTAGAACCCGACAGGGGCAATGAGCAGTTCTTC
V: TRBV3-1/TRBV3-2; length: 20; D: TRBD1; J: TRBJ1-3; size: NA; CDR3: CASSQSDPGQAELSGNTIYF; DNA: TGTGCCAGCAGCCAATCGGACCCGGGACAGGCGGAGCTCTCTGGAAACACCATATATTTT
V: TRBV7-2; length: 17; D: TRBD1; J: TRBJ2-1; size: NA; CDR3: CASSLALGTGGYNEQFF; DNA: TGTGCCAGCAGCTTAGCGCTCGGGACAGGGGGGTACAATGAGCAGTTCTTC
V: TRBV6-4; length: 15; D: TRBD1; J: TRBJ2-2; size: NA; CDR3: CATSPGQGATGELFF; DNA: TGTGCCACCTCGCCGGGACAGGGGGCTACCGGGGAGCTGTTTTTT
V: TRBV7-8; length: 16; D: TRBD1; J: TRBJ1-1; size: NA; CDR3: CASSPAQGARNTEAFF; DNA: TGTGCCAGCAGCCCTGCCCAGGGGGCACGGAACACTGAAGCTTTCTTT